Below, 9 T cell receptor beta chains from the same sample are listed, as sequenced in a study of T cell repertoires in cytomegalovirus infection. TCRdb recomputed calls from the reads with MiXCR, one row per CDR3 protein. This sample has a few hundred thousand distinct CDR3 sequences, with approximately 13% found just once. The sequencing input was PBMCs. These receptor sequences come from a human donor in good health (CMV status not recorded). Some clones in this sample may be carry-over from other donors' samples.

In its sample, this clonotype was seen a few times. The chain employs TRBV2 and TRBJ2-7; no firm D call. This CDR3 is 13 amino acids long. Germline CDR1 and CDR2: SNHLY and FYNNEI. The V end lost 9 bases, the J end lost 3 bases, and 15 bases lay between the germline ends. As DNA, the CDR3 is TGTGCCAGTCAAGTGGGGATGAACTACGAGCAGTACTTC. Translated, it gives CASQVGMNYEQYF. The whole variable domain, remainder taken from reference TRBV2 and TRBJ2-7, is EPEVTQTPSHQVTQMGQEVILRCVPISNHLYFYWYRQILGQKVEFLVSFYNNEISEKSEIFDDQFSVERPDGSNFTLKIRSTKLEDSAMYFCASQVGMNYEQYFGPGTRLTVT.

The V gene is TRBV29-1, the J gene TRBJ1-1; TRBD1 aligns across 10 bases. V lost 7 bases and J lost 2; bases outside the gene matches: 4. The CDR3 totals 13 residues. Per the germline V gene, CDR1 is SQVTM and CDR2 is ANQGSEA. CDR3 nucleotide sequence: TGCAGCGGTGGACAGGGGGTCAACACTGAAGCTTTCTTT. This translates into CSGGQGVNTEAFF. Full variable domain (rest looked up from reference TRBV29-1 and TRBJ1-1): SAVISQKPSRDICQRGTSLTIQCQVDSQVTMMFWYRQQPGQSLTLIATANQGSEATYESGFVIDKFPISRPNLTFSTLTVSNMSPEDSSIYLCSGGQGVNTEAFFGQGTRLTVV.

This clonotype has more than one count but fewer than ten. The rearrangement links TRBV20-1 to TRBJ2-5; a possible D gene is TRBD2 (7 bases). Trimming stripped 8 bases from V and 5 bases from J, with 15 bases between. The germline CDR1 and CDR2 sequences are DFQATT and SNEGSKA (reference sequence). The CDR3 loop spans 12 amino acids. CDR3 sequence reads: CSPKKGGETQYF. The CDR3 DNA sequence: TGCAGTCCCAAAAAGGGGGGGGAGACCCAGTACTTC.

This clonotype was counted many times. The J gene is TRBJ1-1, the V gene TRBV7-3; D gene unclear. Germline CDR1 and CDR2: SGHTA and FQGTGA. This CDR3 contains 15 residues. Trimming pared 4 bases from V and 4 bases from J, leaving 16 bases between. CDR3 coding DNA: TGTGCCAGCAGCTCCTTGGGAGCTTTTAGCACTGAAGCTTTCTTT. Its translation is CASSSLGAFSTEAFF.

This clonotype was recorded only once. The genes are TRBV20-1 and TRBJ1-2; 7 bases are shared with TRBD1. CDR3 length: 14 amino acids. Looked up from germline, CDR1 is DFQATT and CDR2 is SNEGSKA (reference sequence). J lost 5 bases, V lost 6 bases, and 12 bases had no gene match. Written as DNA, the CDR3 is TGCAGTGCACGGACAGGCTTAGGAGGATATGGCTACACCTTC. Protein product: CSARTGLGGYGYTF.

This clonotype was seen at least ten times. This chain's CDR3 is CASRGGGTGAYEQYF. Written as DNA, the CDR3 is TGTGCCAGCAGGGGGGGCGGGACAGGGGCCTACGAGCAGTACTTC. The J gene is TRBJ2-7, the V gene TRBV6-6; 10 nucleotides match TRBD1. CDR3 size: 15 residues. The V segment lost 6 bases and the J segment 2 bases; nucleotides outside the gene matches: 7. Germline CDR1 MNHNY, CDR2 SVGAGI (reference sequence).

This clonotype was counted a few times. The chain carries TRBV11-2 and TRBJ2-1, with 7 bases identical to TRBD2. V lost 10 bases to trimming and J lost 1 base; unmatched junction nucleotides: 4. CDR1 is SGHAT and CDR2 is FQNNGV in the germline V gene. The CDR3 extends over 13 amino acids. The chain's CDR3 is CATAGVSYNEQFF. CDR3 DNA: TGTGCCACCGCGGGGGTTTCCTACAATGAGCAGTTCTTC.

At least ten counts were recorded for this clonotype. The gene calls are TRBV27 and TRBJ2-1; 7 positions match TRBD1. Germline assignment: CDR1 MNHEY and CDR2 SMNVEV (reference sequence). Trimming at V came to 6 bases and at J to 2 bases, leaving 19 bases not matched to a gene. There are 19 residues in the CDR3. Written as DNA, the CDR3 is TGTGCCAGCAGGAACTTAGGGGGCGGAGGACAAGTGGCCTACAATGAGCAGTTCTTC. Its translation is CASRNLGGGGQVAYNEQFF.

The chain couples TRBV4-1 to TRBJ2-3; D is perhaps TRBD1 (6 bases). Germline lookup yields CDR1 MGHRA and CDR2 YSYEKL. The V end lost 0 bases, the J end lost 4 bases, and 17 bases lay between the germline ends. The CDR3 is made up of 17 amino acids. The chain's CDR3 is CASSQESGRGSSDTQYF. DNA for the CDR3: TGCGCCAGCAGCCAAGAGTCGGGCAGGGGATCGTCAGATACGCAGTATTTT.